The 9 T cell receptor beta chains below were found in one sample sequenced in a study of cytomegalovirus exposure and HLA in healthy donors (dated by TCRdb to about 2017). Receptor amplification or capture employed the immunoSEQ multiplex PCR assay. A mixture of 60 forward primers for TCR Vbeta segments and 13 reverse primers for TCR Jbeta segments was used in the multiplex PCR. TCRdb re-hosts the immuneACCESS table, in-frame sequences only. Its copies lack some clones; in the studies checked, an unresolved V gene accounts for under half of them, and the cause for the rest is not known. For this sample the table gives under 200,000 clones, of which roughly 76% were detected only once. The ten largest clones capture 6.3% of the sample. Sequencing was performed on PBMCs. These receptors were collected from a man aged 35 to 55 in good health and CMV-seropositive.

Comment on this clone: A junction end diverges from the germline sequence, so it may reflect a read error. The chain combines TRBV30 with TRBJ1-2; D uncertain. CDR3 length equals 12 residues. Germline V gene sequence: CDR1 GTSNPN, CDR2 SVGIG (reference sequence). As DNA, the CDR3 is TGTGCCGGGAGGCGGTTAATTAATGGCTACACCTTC. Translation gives CAGRRLINGYTF.

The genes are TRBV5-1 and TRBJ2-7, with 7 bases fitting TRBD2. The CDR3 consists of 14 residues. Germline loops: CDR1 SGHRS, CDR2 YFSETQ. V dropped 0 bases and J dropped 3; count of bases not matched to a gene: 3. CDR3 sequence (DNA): TGCGCCAGCAGCTTGGGTGCGGGGGTCTACGAGCAGTACTTC. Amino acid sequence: CASSLGAGVYEQYF.

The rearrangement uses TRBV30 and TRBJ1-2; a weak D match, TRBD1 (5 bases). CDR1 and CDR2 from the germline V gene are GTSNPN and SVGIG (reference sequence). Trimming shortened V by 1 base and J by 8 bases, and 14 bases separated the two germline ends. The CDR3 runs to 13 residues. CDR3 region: CAWSALAGLGYTF. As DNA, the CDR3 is TGTGCCTGGAGTGCTTTGGCAGGGCTGGGCTACACCTTC.

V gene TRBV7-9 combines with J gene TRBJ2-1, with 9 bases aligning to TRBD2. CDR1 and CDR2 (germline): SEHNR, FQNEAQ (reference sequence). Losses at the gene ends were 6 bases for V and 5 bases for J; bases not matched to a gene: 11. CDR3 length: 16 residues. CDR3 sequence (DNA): TGTGCCAGCAGTAGCCAAATAGCGGGGGCGAACAATGAGCAGTTCTTC. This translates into CASSSQIAGANNEQFF.

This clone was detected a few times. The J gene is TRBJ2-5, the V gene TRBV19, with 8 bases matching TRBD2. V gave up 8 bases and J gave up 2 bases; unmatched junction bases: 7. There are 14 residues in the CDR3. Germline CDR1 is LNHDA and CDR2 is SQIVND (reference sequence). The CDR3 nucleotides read TGTGCCAGTCACGATGGCGGGGGGCAAGAGACCCAGTACTTC. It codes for CASHDGGGQETQYF.

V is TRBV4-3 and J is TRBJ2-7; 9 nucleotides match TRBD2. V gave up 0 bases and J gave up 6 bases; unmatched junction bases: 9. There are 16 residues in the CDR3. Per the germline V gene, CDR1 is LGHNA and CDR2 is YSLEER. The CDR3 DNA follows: TGCGCCAGCAGCCAAGATGGGGCGGCGGGGGGGCTCGAGCAGTACTTC. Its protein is CASSQDGAAGGLEQYF.

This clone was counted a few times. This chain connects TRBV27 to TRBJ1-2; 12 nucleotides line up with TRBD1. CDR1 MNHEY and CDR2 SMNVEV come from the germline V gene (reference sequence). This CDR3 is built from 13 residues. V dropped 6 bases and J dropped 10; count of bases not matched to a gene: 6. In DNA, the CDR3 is TGTGCCAGCAGGGGGACAGGGGGCCATGCCTACACCTTC. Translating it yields CASRGTGGHAYTF.

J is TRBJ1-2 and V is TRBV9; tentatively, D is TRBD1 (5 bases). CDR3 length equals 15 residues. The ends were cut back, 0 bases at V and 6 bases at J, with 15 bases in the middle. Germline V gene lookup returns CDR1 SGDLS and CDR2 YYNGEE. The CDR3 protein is CASSVEGYSPDGYTF. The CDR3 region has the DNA TGTGCCAGCAGCGTAGAGGGGTACAGCCCTGATGGCTACACCTTC.

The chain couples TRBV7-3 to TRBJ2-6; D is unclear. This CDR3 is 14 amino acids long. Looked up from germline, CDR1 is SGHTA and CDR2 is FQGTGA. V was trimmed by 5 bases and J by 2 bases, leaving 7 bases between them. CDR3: CASSGPAGANVLTF. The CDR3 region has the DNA TGTGCCAGCAGCGGGCCGGCTGGGGCCAACGTCCTGACTTTC.